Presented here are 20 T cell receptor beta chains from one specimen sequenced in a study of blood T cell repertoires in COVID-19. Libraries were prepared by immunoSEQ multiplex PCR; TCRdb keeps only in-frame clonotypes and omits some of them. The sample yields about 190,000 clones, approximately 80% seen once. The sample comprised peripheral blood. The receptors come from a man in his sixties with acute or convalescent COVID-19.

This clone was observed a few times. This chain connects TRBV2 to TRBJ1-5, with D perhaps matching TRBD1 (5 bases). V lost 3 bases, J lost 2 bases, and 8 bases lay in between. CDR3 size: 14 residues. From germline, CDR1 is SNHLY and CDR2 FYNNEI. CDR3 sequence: CASSDRVGNQPQHF. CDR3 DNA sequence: TGTGCCAGCAGTGACAGGGTGGGCAATCAGCCCCAGCATTTT.

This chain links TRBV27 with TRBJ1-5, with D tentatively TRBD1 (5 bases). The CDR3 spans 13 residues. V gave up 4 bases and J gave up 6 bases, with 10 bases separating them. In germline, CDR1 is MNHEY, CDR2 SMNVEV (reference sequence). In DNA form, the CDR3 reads TGTGCCAGCAGTTGGGCAGGGTTTCAGCCCCAGCATTTT. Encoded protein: CASSWAGFQPQHF.

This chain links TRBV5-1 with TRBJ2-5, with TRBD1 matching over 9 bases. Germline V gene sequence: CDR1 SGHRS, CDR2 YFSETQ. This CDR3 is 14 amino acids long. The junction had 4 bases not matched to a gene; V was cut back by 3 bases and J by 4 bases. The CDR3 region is CASSSPDRGETQYF. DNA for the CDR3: TGCGCCAGCAGCTCACCGGACAGGGGAGAGACCCAGTACTTC.

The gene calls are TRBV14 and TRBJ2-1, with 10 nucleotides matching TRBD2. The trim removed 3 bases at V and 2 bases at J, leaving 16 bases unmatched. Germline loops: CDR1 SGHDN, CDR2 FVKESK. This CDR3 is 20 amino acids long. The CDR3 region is CASSQGLGLAGVATYNEQFF. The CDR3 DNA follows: TGTGCCAGCAGCCAGGGCCTGGGGCTAGCGGGGGTCGCCACCTACAATGAGCAGTTCTTC.

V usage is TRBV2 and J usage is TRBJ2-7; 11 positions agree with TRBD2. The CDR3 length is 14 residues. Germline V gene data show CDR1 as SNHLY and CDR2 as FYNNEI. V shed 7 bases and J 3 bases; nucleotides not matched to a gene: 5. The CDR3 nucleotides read TGTGCCAGCAAGGACACTAGCGGGAGCTACGAGCAGTACTTC. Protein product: CASKDTSGSYEQYF.

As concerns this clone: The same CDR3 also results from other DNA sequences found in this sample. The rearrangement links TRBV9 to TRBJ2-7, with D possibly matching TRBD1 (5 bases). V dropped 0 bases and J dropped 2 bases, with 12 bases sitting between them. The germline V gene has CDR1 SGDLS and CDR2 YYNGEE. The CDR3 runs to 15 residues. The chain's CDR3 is CASSVGQGATYEQYF. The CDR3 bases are TGTGCCAGCAGCGTAGGGCAGGGTGCCACCTACGAGCAGTACTTC.

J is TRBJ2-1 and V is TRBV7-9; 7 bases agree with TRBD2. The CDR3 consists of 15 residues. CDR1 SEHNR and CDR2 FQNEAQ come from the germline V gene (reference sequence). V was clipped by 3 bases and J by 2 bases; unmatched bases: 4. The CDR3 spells CASSFPLATYNEQFF. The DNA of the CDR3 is TGTGCCAGCAGCTTCCCACTAGCGACCTACAATGAGCAGTTCTTC. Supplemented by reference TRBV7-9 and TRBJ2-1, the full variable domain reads DTGVSQNPRHKITKRGQNVTFRCDPISEHNRLYWYRQTLGQGPEFLTYFQNEAQLEKSRLLSDRFSAERPKGSFSTLEIQRTEQGDSAMYLCASSFPLATYNEQFFGPGTRLTVL.

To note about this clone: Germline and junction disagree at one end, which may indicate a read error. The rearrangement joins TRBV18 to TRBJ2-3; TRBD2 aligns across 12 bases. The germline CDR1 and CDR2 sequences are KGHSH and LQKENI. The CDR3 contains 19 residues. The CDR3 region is CASSPPPRLAGASTDTQYF. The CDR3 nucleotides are TGTGCCAGCTCCCCACCCCCTCGACTAGCGGGGGCCAGCACAGATACGCAGTATTTT.

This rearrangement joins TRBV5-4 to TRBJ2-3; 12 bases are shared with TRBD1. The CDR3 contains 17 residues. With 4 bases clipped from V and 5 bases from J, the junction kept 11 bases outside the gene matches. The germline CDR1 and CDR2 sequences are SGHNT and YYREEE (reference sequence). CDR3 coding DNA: TGTGCCAGCAGCCAACCGGGACAGGGGGCGCATAGAGATACGCAGTATTTT. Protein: CASSQPGQGAHRDTQYF.

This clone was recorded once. CDR3 loop: CASSKAGGGVPTGELFF. For the CDR3, the DNA is TGTGCCAGCAGCAAAGCAGGCGGCGGGGTGCCCACCGGGGAGCTGTTTTTT. The chain is built from TRBV21-1 and TRBJ2-2; the tabulated D call, TRBD2, remains unverified against the DNA. TRBV21-1 is a listed pseudogene. The CDR3 consists of 17 residues.

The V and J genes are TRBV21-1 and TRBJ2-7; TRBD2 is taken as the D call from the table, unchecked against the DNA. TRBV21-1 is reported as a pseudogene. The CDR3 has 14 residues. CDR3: CASTVAGAYYEQYF. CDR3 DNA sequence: TGTGCCAGCACAGTAGCGGGAGCCTACTACGAGCAGTACTTC.

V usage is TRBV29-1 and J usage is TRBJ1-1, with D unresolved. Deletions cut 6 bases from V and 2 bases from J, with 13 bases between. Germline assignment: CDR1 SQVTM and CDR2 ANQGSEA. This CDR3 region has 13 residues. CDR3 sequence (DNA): TGCAGCGTCCGGGGAGGGCCTAACACTGAAGCTTTCTTT. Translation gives CSVRGGPNTEAFF.

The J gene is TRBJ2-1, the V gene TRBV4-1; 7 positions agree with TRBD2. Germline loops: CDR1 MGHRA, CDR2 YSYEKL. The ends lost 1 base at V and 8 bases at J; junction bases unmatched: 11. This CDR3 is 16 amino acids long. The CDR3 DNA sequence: TGCGCCAGCAGCCAAGTACACGGCGGGAGTAGAGATGAGCAGTTCTTC. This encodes CASSQVHGGSRDEQFF.

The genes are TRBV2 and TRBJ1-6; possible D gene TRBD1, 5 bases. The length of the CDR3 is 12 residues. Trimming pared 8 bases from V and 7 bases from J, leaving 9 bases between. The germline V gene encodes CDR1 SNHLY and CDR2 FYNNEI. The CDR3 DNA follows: TGTGCCAGCGACAGTCAAAATTCACCCCTCCACTTT. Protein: CASDSQNSPLHF.

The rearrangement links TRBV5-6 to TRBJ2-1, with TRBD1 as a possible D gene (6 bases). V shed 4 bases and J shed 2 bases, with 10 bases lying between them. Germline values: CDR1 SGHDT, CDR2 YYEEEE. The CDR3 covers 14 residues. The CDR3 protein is CASSIGQPYNEQFF. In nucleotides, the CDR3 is TGTGCCAGCAGCATTGGACAGCCCTACAATGAGCAGTTCTTC.

CDR3 loop: CASSRYNEQFF. CDR3 sequence (DNA): TGTGCCAGCAGCCGTTACAATGAGCAGTTCTTC. The rearrangement uses TRBV6-5 and TRBJ2-1; D is unclear. Per the germline V gene, CDR1 is MNHEY and CDR2 is SVGAGI. V dropped 6 bases and J dropped 4 bases, with 4 bases sitting between them. The CDR3 sequence is 11 residues long.

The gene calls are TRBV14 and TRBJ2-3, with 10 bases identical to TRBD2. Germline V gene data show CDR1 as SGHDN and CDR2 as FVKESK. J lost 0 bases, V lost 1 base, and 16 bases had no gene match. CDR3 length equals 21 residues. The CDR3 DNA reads TGTGCCAGCAGCCAAGTTATTAGGGGCCCTAGCGGGGGCATCAGCACAGATACGCAGTATTTT. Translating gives CASSQVIRGPSGGISTDTQYF.

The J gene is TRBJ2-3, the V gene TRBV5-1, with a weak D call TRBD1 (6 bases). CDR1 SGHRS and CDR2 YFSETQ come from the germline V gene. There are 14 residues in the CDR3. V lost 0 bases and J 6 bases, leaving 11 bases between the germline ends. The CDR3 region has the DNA TGCGCCAGCAGCTTGGTACAGGGTAGGGATACGCAGTATTTT. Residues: CASSLVQGRDTQYF.

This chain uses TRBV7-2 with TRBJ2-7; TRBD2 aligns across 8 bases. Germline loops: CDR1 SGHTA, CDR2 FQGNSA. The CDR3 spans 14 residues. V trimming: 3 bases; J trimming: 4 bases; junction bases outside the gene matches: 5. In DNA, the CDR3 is TGTGCCAGCAGCTTTAACGGGGGGGTATACGAGCAGTACTTC. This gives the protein CASSFNGGVYEQYF.

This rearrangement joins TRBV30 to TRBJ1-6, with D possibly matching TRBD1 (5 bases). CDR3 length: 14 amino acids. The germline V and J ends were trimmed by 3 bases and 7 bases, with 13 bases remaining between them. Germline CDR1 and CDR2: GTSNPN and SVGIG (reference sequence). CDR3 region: CAWRPRGGNSPLHF. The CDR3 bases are TGTGCCTGGAGGCCCCGGGGGGGGAATTCACCCCTCCACTTT. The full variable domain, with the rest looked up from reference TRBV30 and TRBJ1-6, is SQTIHQWPATLVQPVGSPLSLECTVEGTSNPNLYWYRQAAGRGLQLLFYSVGIGQISSEVPQNLSASRPQDRQFILSSKKLLLSDSGFYLCAWRPRGGNSPLHFGNGTRLTVT.